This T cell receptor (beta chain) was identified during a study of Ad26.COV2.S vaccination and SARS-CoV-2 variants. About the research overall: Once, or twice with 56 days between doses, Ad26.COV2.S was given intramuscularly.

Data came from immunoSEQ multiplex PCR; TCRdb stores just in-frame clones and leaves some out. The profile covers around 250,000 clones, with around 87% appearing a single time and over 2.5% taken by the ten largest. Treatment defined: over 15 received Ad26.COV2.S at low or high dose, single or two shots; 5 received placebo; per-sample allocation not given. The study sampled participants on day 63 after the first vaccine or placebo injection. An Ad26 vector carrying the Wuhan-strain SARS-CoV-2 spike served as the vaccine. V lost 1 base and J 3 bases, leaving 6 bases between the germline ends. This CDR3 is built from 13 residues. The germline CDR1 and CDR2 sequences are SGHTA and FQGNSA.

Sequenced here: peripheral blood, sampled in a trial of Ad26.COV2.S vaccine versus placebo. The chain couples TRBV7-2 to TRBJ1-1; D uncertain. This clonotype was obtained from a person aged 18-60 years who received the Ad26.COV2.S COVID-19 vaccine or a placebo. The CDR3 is CASSLVLDTEAFF. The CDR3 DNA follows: TGTGCCAGCAGCTTAGTGCTGGACACTGAAGCTTTCTTT.